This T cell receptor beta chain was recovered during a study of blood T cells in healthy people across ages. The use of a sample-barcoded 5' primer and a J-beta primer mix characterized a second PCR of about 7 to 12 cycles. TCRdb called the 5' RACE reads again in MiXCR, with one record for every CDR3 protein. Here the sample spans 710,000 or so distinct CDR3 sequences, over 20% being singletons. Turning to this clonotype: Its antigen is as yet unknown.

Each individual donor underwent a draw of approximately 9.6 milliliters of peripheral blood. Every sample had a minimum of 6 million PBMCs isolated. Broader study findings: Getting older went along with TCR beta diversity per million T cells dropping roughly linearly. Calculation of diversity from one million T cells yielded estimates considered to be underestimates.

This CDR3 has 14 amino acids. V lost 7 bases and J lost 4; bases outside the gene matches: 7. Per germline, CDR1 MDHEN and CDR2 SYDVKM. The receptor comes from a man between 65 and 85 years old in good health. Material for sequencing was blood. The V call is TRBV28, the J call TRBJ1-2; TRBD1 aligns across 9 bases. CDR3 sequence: CASIYRGQGYGYTF. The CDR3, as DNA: TGTGCCAGCATCTACAGGGGGCAGGGCTATGGCTACACCTTC.